Sequencing of this TCR beta chain was carried out in a study of OX40 agonist ivuxolimab in advanced cancers. Notes on the research overall: Ivuxolimab was an agonistic, fully human IgG2 monoclonal antibody directed against OX40 (CD134), a costimulatory receptor. The monotherapy dose-escalation portion (N of about 49 patients) of the phase I ivuxolimab trial is reported in the paper. In the dose-escalation cohort, roughly 80% of patients were male, and the mean age was roughly 60 years, with a range of roughly 20 to 85. Prior anti-PD-1, anti-PD-L1 or anti-CTLA-4 therapy was permitted, and checkpoint inhibitors had been received by approximately 39% of dose-escalation patients. The purpose of peripheral TCRbeta sequencing was to test whether ivuxolimab changed TCR sequence diversity and led to clonal T-cell expansion. Intravenous ivuxolimab was administered to patients every 2 weeks at six dose levels: 0.01, 0.1, 0.3, 1.5, 3 and 10 mg/kg. Among the approximately 50 dose-escalation patients, 19 had hepatocellular carcinoma, roughly 15 melanoma, 9 renal cell carcinoma and 9 head and neck cancer. Three dose-escalation patients achieved partial responses, one with hepatocellular carcinoma and two with cutaneous melanoma. What the research found in general, with its limitations: After ivuxolimab, more expanded clones were found on average in CD8+ T cells than in CD4+ T cells. At doses of 0.1 to 3.0 mg/kg, clonal expansion of both CD4+ and CD8+ blood T cells was observed from baseline to week 6. In the 0.1-3.0 mg/kg groups, partial responders had among the lowest normalized peripheral clonal expansion, particularly in CD8+ T cells. The antigen specificity of the peripheral T cells that underwent clonal expansion was not determined. Low levels of normalized T-cell clonal expansion were also seen in some nonresponding patients.

Turning to this clone: The antigen it binds to is not known. The input lacks base qualities; no much larger clone sits a single base away.

Measured from the cysteine to the phenylalanine, the CDR3 is 13 residues long. Only the CDR3 DNA is retained, 39 bases long and in frame from the first base. The CDR1 and CDR2 encoded by the germline V gene are SNHLY and FYNNEI. The trial excluded patients who had a history of autoimmune disease or who were on systemic immunosuppression. In every dose cohort, peripheral blood was drawn for TCR sequencing at baseline, cycle 4 day 1, and cycle 7 day 1. Samples came from an open-label, multicenter, first-in-human phase I dose-escalation trial of ivuxolimab. Adults with locally advanced or metastatic melanoma, renal cell carcinoma, hepatocellular carcinoma or head and neck squamous cell carcinoma were enrolled in the trial. Before TCR sequencing, CD4+ and CD8+ T cells were separately sorted from peripheral blood. Genomic DNA was extracted from sorted cells for sequencing of the TCRbeta CDR3 region. The immunoSEQ Assay was used for sequencing of TCRbeta CDR3 regions. TCRdb obtained this table from immuneACCESS and retained in-frame rearrangements with V and J assigned. These tables miss some clones; where compared with another copy, unresolved V genes account for less than half of the shortfall, and the remainder is unexplained. Counted in this sample were 85,000 to 100,000 clones; roughly 86% of them appeared once. The ten largest clones represent about 4% of the sample.

This sequence originates from an adult with an advanced solid tumor such as melanoma, head and neck, liver or kidney cancer. The sequencing here drew on CD4+ or CD8+ T cells sorted from blood, taken in a trial of the OX40 agonist ivuxolimab. Here the chain combines TRBV2 and TRBJ2-5; no D gene can be assigned with confidence. The last part of the DNA fits TRBJ2-7 better; the J call may be wrong. CDR3 sequence: CASRAPPTYEQYF. The DNA sequence is TGTGCCAGCAGGGCCCCCCCTACCTACGAGCAGTACTTC.